The source of this TCR beta chain is a study of blood T cell repertoires in COVID-19. Looking at the study overall: Italy, Spain and the United States were the sources of the convalescent and acute COVID-19 samples.

Enrolled through a virtual design, the participants were between roughly 18 and 95 years of age and came from fewer than 30 US areas. Cohort assignment relied on participant-reported clinical history. Trimming shortened V by 8 bases and J by 2 bases, and 15 bases separated the two germline ends. This CDR3 spans 15 amino acids. The germline V gene encodes CDR1 LNHDA and CDR2 SQIVND (reference sequence). Methods used by the authors: Amplifying reference gene primers gave estimates of nucleated cell counts. Sequenced by immunoSEQ multiplex PCR; TCRdb stores in-frame clones only, minus some. D and trimming were read from the DNA, whereas the V and J calls and clone size are those reported in that table. The sample consists of about 160,000 clones, about 88% of them appearing once.

The source material was PBMCs or T cells enriched from blood (not recorded which). This chain links TRBV19 with TRBJ1-4; D unclear. This receptor was identified in a man aged 45-65 years who had recovered from COVID-19. For the CDR3, the DNA is TGTGCCAGTTTCTCGCAACGGTCGACTAATGAAAAACTGTTTTTT. Translated, it gives CASFSQRSTNEKLFF.